This T cell receptor beta chain comes out of a study of shared clonotypes between healthy human individuals (dated by TCRdb to the early 2020s). Background on the whole study: The cohort comprised two women and a few men aged 18 to 49 years. Per donor, three plates each were used for CD4 naive and CD4 memory, two for CD8 naive, and one for CD8 memory. The study deeply sequenced blood TCR repertoires of five healthy adults to estimate repertoire size and the extent of clonotype sharing between individuals. To increase sequencing depth and limit assay-specific biases, different laboratories used diverse techniques to prepare libraries and sequence TCR repertoires. Between about 0.8 and 8.9 billion PBMCs per donor were obtained by leukapheresis.

A word on this clone: Its antigen has not been determined. Base qualities were left out, and no much larger clone turns up one base away.

V is pared back by 4 bases and J by 3 bases, with 14 bases lying between the germline termini. The germline V gene gives CDR1 as LGHNA and CDR2 as YNFKEQ. Its CDR3 holds 15 amino acids, cysteine through phenylalanine. CDR3 DNA is the only sequence kept; it has 45 bases, read in frame from the first base. Using the deep immunoSEQ assay, TCR CDR3 regions were amplified from genomic DNA by multiplex PCR. For each cell subset, the extracted genomic DNA was distributed evenly across all wells of several immunoSEQ 96-well plates, and each plate served as one replicate. For sorted subsets, approximately 200 ng of genomic DNA, equivalent to around 29,000 T cell genomes, went into each replicate PCR. Purified libraries were quantified with a Qubit 3.0 fluorometer, sized on a Bioanalyzer 2100, and re-quantified with the KAPA Library Quantification kit. A separate single-read 150-cycle Illumina NextSeq 550 flow cell was used to sequence each immunoSEQ 96-well plate. From the authors' description of their analysis: Because the immunoSEQ output included only junctional sequences and no quality scores, the filtering could not be the same as the filtering used for full-length reads. To assign V/J genes and CDR3, sequences were annotated using PyIR, a Python wrapper for IgBLAST v1.9, with IMGT germline references. Reads were filtered out if the reads had weak V/J assignments (E-value above 1e-6), no CDR3, stop codons, out-of-frame junctions, or ambiguous translated residues. V3J clonotypes were defined by identical inferred V gene, J gene, and CDR3 amino acid sequence. Percentage overlap between repertoires was computed as shared unique clonotypes divided by the size of the smaller repertoire. Richness of each repertoire was evaluated using RTK rarefaction, the Chao1 estimator, and Recon v2.1 estimates of unobserved clonotypes. For all TCRbeta clonotypes obtained by the gDNA method from a few donors, generation probabilities were computed with OLGA. TCRdb holds this immuneACCESS table with in-frame rearrangements only. Some clones are missing; in checked studies, unresolved V genes explain under half, and the rest has no known cause. V and J calls and clone size come straight from that table; D and trimming were deduced from the DNA. The sample yields 2 million to 2.5 million clones; 92% were counted once. The top ten clones comprise more than 0.35% of the sample.

Healthy HIV-negative adults with no recently reported acute infections or vaccinations were included as donors. Every donor was a Caucasian adult living in Nashville, Tennessee, USA. CD4+ T cells were enriched through magnetic negative selection, after which naive cells were positively selected on CD45RA and the remaining negative fraction served as the memory subset. Blood was obtained by leukapheresis, after which PBMCs were separated by Ficoll-Histopaque density gradient centrifugation and cryopreserved in liquid nitrogen vapor phase. Purity and quantity of every magnetically sorted T cell population were checked by analytical flow cytometry. Each sorted fraction had its genomic DNA isolated and then quantified by UV absorbance on a Nanodrop 2000c. The study at large found these results: The genetic and exposure-history diversity represented was limited by the small number of donors. Estimated clonotype richness was generally larger for naive than for memory subsets. Approximately 5% of naive CD4, roughly 3.5% of naive CD8, 2.3% of memory CD4, and about 0.4% of memory CD8 clonotypes were shared across several donors. Sampling was restricted to blood, and TCR repertoires in tissues likely differ from the TCR repertoires found in blood. Pairwise subsampling indicated that sequencing depth was expected to affect the degree of clonotype sharing among donors. Rarefaction of sorted-subset datasets indicated incomplete sequencing despite the large sequencing depth. Compared with non-shared clonotypes, the clonotypes found in all four sorted-subset donors had higher generation probabilities.

The origin of this receptor is a man younger than 35 in good health. Some clones in this sample may be carry-over from other donors' samples. The receptor chain draws on TRBV4-2 and TRBJ2-3; TRBD2 is a weak D gene call, 5 bases matching. What was sequenced was naive CD4+ T cells from PBMCs. The sample's cell subset or site label is to be understood as: CD45RA+ positively selected. The CDR3 in this case is CASSPPGSLTDTQYF. The sequenced DNA is TGTGCCAGCAGCCCTCCGGGGTCGTTAACAGATACGCAGTATTTT.